The clone carrying this T cell receptor beta chain was detected only once. The CDR3 consists of 16 residues. After removal of 5 bases from V and 4 bases from J, the junction contained 13 bases not matched to a gene. In germline, CDR1 is SGHVS, CDR2 FQNEAQ. This table comes from immunoSEQ multiplex PCR, and its TCRdb copy is limited to in-frame clones, with some not included. The sample carries tens of thousands of clones, around 89% recorded once. This entry belongs to a study of technical replicates of blood from several donors. This chain joins TRBV7-8 and TRBJ1-2; 7 bases match TRBD1. Sequencing used T cells isolated from PBMCs. This TCR came from a human donor in good health. CDR3 sequence (DNA): TGTGCCAGCAGCGTTGCTCTAGGACAGGTTCGCTATGGCTACACCTTC. It codes for CASSVALGQVRYGYTF. The whole variable domain, remainder taken from reference TRBV7-8 and TRBJ1-2, is GAGVSQSPRYKVAKRGQDVALRCDPISGHVSLFWYQQALGQGPEFLTYFQNEAQLDKSGLPSDRFFAERPEGSVSTLKIQRTQQEDSAVYLCASSVALGQVRYGYTFGSGTRLTVV.